This TCR beta chain comes out of a study of shared clonotypes between healthy human individuals. With V trimmed by 4 bases and J by 6 bases, 7 bases remained unmatched. The germline gives CDR1 SGDLS, CDR2 YYNGEE. The CDR3 covers 14 residues. Data came from immunoSEQ multiplex PCR; TCRdb stores just in-frame clones and leaves some out. The table includes hundreds of thousands of clones, about 90% detected once. Selected positively for CCR7 and CD45RO-negative, naive CD8 cells excluded terminally differentiated effector memory CD45RA+ cells. This sequence originates from a man aged 25 to 40 in good health. The specimen sequenced was naive CD8+ T cells sorted from blood. The V gene is TRBV9, the J gene TRBJ1-2; 9 bases map to TRBD1. The CDR3 region has the DNA TGTGCCAGCAGCCCCGACAGGGGGGTCGATGGCTACACCTTC. Translation gives CASSPDRGVDGYTF.